The 23 T cell receptor beta chains below come from one sample, sequenced in a study of PD-1 blockade in classical Hodgkin lymphoma. TCRdb keeps only in-frame clones here, not all; method: immunoSEQ multiplex PCR. The sample has tens of thousands of clones, around three quarters seen once; the top ten hold approximately 23%. Brentuximab vedotin exposure varied, and every patient relapsed after autologous stem cell transplantation. The source was peripheral blood mononuclear cells (PBMCs), collected before the second cycle of nivolumab. The receptor source for this set is a human donor with classical Hodgkin lymphoma.

The chain carries TRBV6-1 and TRBJ1-5; D not certain. The CDR3 contains 13 residues. Deletions cut 7 bases from V and 0 bases from J, with 7 bases between. In germline, CDR1 is MNHNS, CDR2 SASEGT. CDR3: CASTGTSNQPQHF. The CDR3 region has the DNA TGTGCCAGCACAGGCACTAGCAATCAGCCCCAGCATTTT.

The V call is TRBV23-1, the J call TRBJ2-7, with 9 bases that match TRBD1. TRBV23-1 has ORF status, its function being uncertain. The V gene end was trimmed by 7 bases and the J gene end by 2 bases; junction bases not matched to a gene: 18. The length of the CDR3 is 18 residues. The CDR3 sequence: CASIPTGTGITVTYEQYF. The CDR3 nucleotides are TGCGCCAGCATCCCAACCGGGACAGGGATTACTGTGACCTACGAGCAGTACTTC.

This clone was counted once. The rearrangement joins TRBV2 to TRBJ2-5; D is ambiguous. The V gene lost 1 base and the J gene lost 13 bases, with 13 bases spanning the gap. The length of the CDR3 is 12 residues. The germline V gene has CDR1 SNHLY and CDR2 FYNNEI. The CDR3 nucleotides are TGTGCCAGCAGTGAAGAACCCAGGCGCCGGTACTTC. Encoded protein: CASSEEPRRRYF.

This clone was seen once. V gene TRBV14 combines with J gene TRBJ2-1, with 10 bases that match TRBD1. The trim removed 4 bases at V and 7 bases at J, leaving 7 bases unmatched. The germline V gene encodes CDR1 SGHDN and CDR2 FVKESK. The CDR3 consists of 15 residues. The CDR3 sequence: CASSPRDRGPNEQFF. The DNA for the CDR3 is TGTGCCAGCAGCCCCCGGGACAGGGGACCAAATGAGCAGTTCTTC.

CDR3 nucleotide sequence: TGTGCCAGCAGCTTTGAGGGGCACTATGGCTACACCTTC. This codes for CASSFEGHYGYTF. The chain carries TRBV11-1 and TRBJ1-2; tentative D call: TRBD1 (5 bases). Trimming took 3 bases from V and 3 from J, leaving 8 bases between them. The CDR3 consists of 13 residues. Germline loops: CDR1 SGHAT, CDR2 FQDESV (reference sequence).

This clone was detected once. The CDR3: CASREVQGGGYTEAFF. As DNA, the CDR3 is TGCGCCAGCAGGGAGGTCCAGGGAGGGGGGTACACTGAAGCTTTCTTT. The chain links TRBV5-1 to TRBJ1-1; D might be TRBD1 (6 bases). This CDR3 contains 16 residues. V was shortened by 5 bases and J by 3 bases, with 20 bases between the two germline ends. Germline V gene lookup returns CDR1 SGHRS and CDR2 YFSETQ.

For the CDR3, the DNA is TGTGCCAGCAGCCCCAGGGTAACCAGCGACGAGCAGTACTTC. It specifies CASSPRVTSDEQYF. This chain connects TRBV6-5 to TRBJ2-7; D perhaps matches TRBD1 (5 bases). V was clipped by 6 bases and J by 5 bases, with 17 bases between them. The CDR3 is 14 amino acids. Germline CDR1 and CDR2: MNHEY and SVGAGI.

The rearrangement uses TRBV5-6 and TRBJ2-1, with 7 bases matching TRBD2. The CDR3 is 15 amino acids. In germline, CDR1 is SGHDT, CDR2 YYEEEE. V shed 5 bases, J shed 0 bases, and the junction held 5 bases outside the gene matches. The CDR3 nucleotides read TGTGCCAGCAGGTGGCGGGGGAGCTCCTACAATGAGCAGTTCTTC. Translated, it gives CASRWRGSSYNEQFF.

The gene calls are TRBV5-1 and TRBJ1-2, with D perhaps TRBD1 (5 bases). CDR1 SGHRS and CDR2 YFSETQ come from the germline V gene. The CDR3 sequence is 15 residues long. V was shortened by 4 bases and J by 1 base, with 14 bases between the two germline ends. The CDR3 region is CASSQGTGLNYGYTF. DNA for the CDR3: TGCGCCAGCAGCCAAGGGACCGGACTTAACTATGGCTACACCTTC.

V gene TRBV2 combines with J gene TRBJ2-5, with 8 bases lining up with TRBD2. J gave up 1 base and V 7 bases, and 5 bases lay outside the gene matches. The CDR3 has 14 amino acids. CDR1 and CDR2 from the germline V gene are SNHLY and FYNNEI. CDR3 coding DNA: TGTGCCAGCATGGGACTAGGGGGCCAAGAGACCCAGTACTTC. Amino acids: CASMGLGGQETQYF. Full variable domain (rest looked up from reference TRBV2 and TRBJ2-5): EPEVTQTPSHQVTQMGQEVILRCVPISNHLYFYWYRQILGQKVEFLVSFYNNEISEKSEIFDDQFSVERPDGSNFTLKIRSTKLEDSAMYFCASMGLGGQETQYFGPGTRLLVL.

Concerning this clone itself: Other DNA sequences of this sample code for an identical CDR3. The chain has TRBV6-6 and TRBJ2-2; D is perhaps TRBD2 (5 bases). Germline V gene data show CDR1 as MNHNY and CDR2 as SVGAGI (reference sequence). The CDR3 spans 13 residues. V lost 7 bases to trimming and J lost 5 bases, with 11 bases between them. The CDR3 region has the DNA TGTGCCAGCACCCCGACGGGGACCGGGGAGCTGTTTTTT. Translation gives CASTPTGTGELFF.

This chain uses TRBV2 with TRBJ1-2; 9 bases are shared with TRBD1. The germline CDR1 and CDR2 sequences are SNHLY and FYNNEI. The CDR3 consists of 16 residues. The trim removed 2 bases at V and 4 bases at J, leaving 8 bases unmatched. CDR3 residues: CASSEPGTGSGYGYTF. CDR3 sequence (DNA): TGTGCCAGCAGTGAACCAGGGACAGGGTCGGGCTATGGCTACACCTTC.

V and J are TRBV10-3 and TRBJ2-2; TRBD2 agrees at 9 bases. Trimming at V came to 0 bases and at J to 6 bases, leaving 5 bases not matched to a gene. The CDR3 length is 16 residues. Germline CDR1 reads ENHRY; CDR2 reads SYGVKD. Written as DNA, the CDR3 is TGTGCCATCAGTGAGTCACGTAGCGGGAGAGCCGGGGAGCTGTTTTTT. Translating it yields CAISESRSGRAGELFF.

The chain is built from TRBV5-6 and TRBJ2-1; TRBD2 matches 11 bases. CDR1 SGHDT and CDR2 YYEEEE come from the germline V gene. J lost 2 bases, V lost 0 bases, and 10 bases had no gene match. The CDR3 runs 19 residues. DNA for the CDR3: TGTGCCAGCAGCTTGGACCCCTCCTTAGCGGGAGGGCCCTACAATGAGCAGTTCTTC. This sequence encodes CASSLDPSLAGGPYNEQFF.

This chain links TRBV11-1 with TRBJ2-4; D might be TRBD1 (6 bases). Germline V gene sequence: CDR1 SGHAT, CDR2 FQDESV (reference sequence). V was shortened by 5 bases and J by 2 bases, with 13 bases between the two germline ends. This CDR3 is 15 amino acids long. CDR3 coding DNA: TGTGCCAGCAGCATTACACAGGGTACCAAAAACATTCAGTACTTC. It encodes CASSITQGTKNIQYF.

The genes are TRBV19 and TRBJ1-3, with D maybe TRBD1 (6 bases). This CDR3 is 15 amino acids long. Trimming shortened V by 5 bases and J by 4 bases, and 15 bases separated the two germline ends. Germline CDR1 and CDR2: LNHDA and SQIVND (reference sequence). CDR3 DNA: TGTGCCAGTAGTGAAACAGGGCGGAGGGGAAACACCATATATTTT. Its protein product is CASSETGRRGNTIYF. Full variable domain (outside the CDR3, taken from reference TRBV19 and TRBJ1-3): DGGITQSPKYLFRKEGQNVTLSCEQNLNHDAMYWYRQDPGQGLRLIYYSQIVNDFQKGDIAEGYSVSREKKESFPLTVTSAQKNPTAFYLCASSETGRRGNTIYFGEGSWLTVV.

This chain connects TRBV10-2 to TRBJ2-3; 9 positions match TRBD2. CDR1 is WSHSY and CDR2 is SAAADI in the germline V gene. The ends lost 4 bases at V and 8 bases at J; junction bases unmatched: 4. The CDR3 is 13 residues long. CDR3 sequence reads: CASSGIAGATQYF. DNA for the CDR3: TGCGCCAGCAGTGGGATAGCGGGGGCTACGCAGTATTTT.

This clone was counted only a few times. This chain connects TRBV13 to TRBJ1-2; 7 bases fit TRBD1. Trimming removed 5 bases from V and 4 bases from J; junction bases left unmatched: 10. The CDR3 runs to 15 residues. Germline V lookup: CDR1 PRHDT, CDR2 FYEKMQ (reference sequence). The chain's CDR3 is CASSRGRTGLYGYTF. The DNA of the CDR3 is TGTGCCAGCAGCAGGGGGAGGACAGGCCTCTATGGCTACACCTTC. Variable domain in full (rest from reference TRBV13 and TRBJ1-2): AAGVIQSPRHLIKEKRETATLKCYPIPRHDTVYWYQQGPGQDPQFLISFYEKMQSDKGSIPDRFSAQQFSDYHSELNMSSLELGDSALYFCASSRGRTGLYGYTFGSGTRLTVV.

The rearrangement uses TRBV5-5 and TRBJ2-7; D uncertain. The V gene's germline CDR1 is SGHKS and CDR2 YYEKEE (reference sequence). V lost 0 bases, J lost 4 bases, and 17 bases lay in between. CDR3 length: 16 amino acids. CDR3 in DNA: TGTGCCAGCAGCTTGGCATACTATAGCCCACTTTACGAGCAGTACTTC. The encoded protein is CASSLAYYSPLYEQYF.

V and J are TRBV5-1 and TRBJ2-7; 11 bases are shared with TRBD2. Germline V gene lookup returns CDR1 SGHRS and CDR2 YFSETQ. CDR3 length equals 14 residues. J was trimmed by 7 bases and V by 6 bases; bases with no gene match: 9. The CDR3 DNA follows: TGCGCCAGCAACATAGCGGGAGGGCCTGGAGAGCAGTACTTC. This codes for CASNIAGGPGEQYF.

V gene TRBV5-1 combines with J gene TRBJ2-5; 9 bases fit TRBD1. This CDR3 has 16 residues. Per the germline V gene, CDR1 is SGHRS and CDR2 is YFSETQ. Trimming at V came to 4 bases and at J to 1 base, leaving 8 bases not matched to a gene. The CDR3 DNA sequence: TGCGCCAGCAGCCTAGGACAGGGGAATATCCAAGAGACCCAGTACTTC. Translating it yields CASSLGQGNIQETQYF.

The rearrangement links TRBV28 to TRBJ1-2; D not resolved. Deletions cut 5 bases from V and 8 bases from J, with 9 bases between. This CDR3 region has 11 residues. Germline loops: CDR1 MDHEN, CDR2 SYDVKM. The CDR3: CASSPEIGYTF. The CDR3 DNA reads TGTGCCAGCAGTCCTGAGATCGGCTACACCTTC.

The V gene is TRBV11-3, the J gene TRBJ1-1, with D uncertain. In germline, CDR1 is SGHNT, CDR2 YENEEA. Trimming cost V 2 bases and J 0 bases, with 22 bases left between them. This CDR3 has 19 residues. CDR3 DNA sequence: TGTGCCAGCAGCTTATACGGAACCTCTTTTAAGGGCGTGAACACTGAAGCTTTCTTT. It yields the protein CASSLYGTSFKGVNTEAFF.